The present entry profiles one T cell receptor beta chain with its context. Its antigen remains unknown. CDR1 and CDR2 from the germline V gene are MDHEN and SYDVKM. This CDR3 contains 19 residues. V shed 6 bases, J shed 0 bases, and the junction held 13 bases outside the gene matches. The sample is drawn from a study of post-analysis software for immune sequencing data. Study details: Secondary progressive, relapsing-remitting and progressive-relapsing multiple sclerosis were among the included disease courses.

Study-wide findings and caveats: Clustering by F measure revealed strong co-clustering among samples prepared together in one batch. The study found TRBV5-6, TRBV5-1 and TRBV20-1 among 4 or 5 TRBV segments more frequent in patients than controls.

Each TCR beta cDNA library carried unique molecular identifiers. Using its own MiXCR run on the PCR reads, TCRdb lists one record per CDR3 protein. This table has about 500,000 distinct CDR3 sequences, around 40% appearing once. The rearrangement uses TRBV28 and TRBJ2-3; 12 bases agree with TRBD2. This receptor was taken from a girl under 18 with multiple sclerosis. The sample consisted of blood. This CDR3 is CASRRQWLAGGDSTDTQYF. Written as DNA, the CDR3 is TGTGCCAGCAGGAGACAGTGGCTAGCGGGAGGGGACAGCACAGATACGCAGTATTTT.